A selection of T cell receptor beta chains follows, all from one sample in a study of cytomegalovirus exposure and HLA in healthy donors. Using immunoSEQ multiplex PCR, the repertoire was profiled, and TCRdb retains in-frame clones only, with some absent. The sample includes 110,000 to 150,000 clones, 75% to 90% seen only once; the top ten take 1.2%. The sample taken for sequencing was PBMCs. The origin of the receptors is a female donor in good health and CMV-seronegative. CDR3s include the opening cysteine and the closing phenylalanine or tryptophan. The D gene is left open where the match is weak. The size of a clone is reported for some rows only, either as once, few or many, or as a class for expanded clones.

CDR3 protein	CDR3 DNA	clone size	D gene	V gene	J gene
CASSQPGMNTEAFF	TGTGCCAGCAGCCAACCAGGTATGAACACTGAAGCTTTCTTT	few	-	TRBV14	TRBJ1-1
CASSLTLQGPDEQYF	TGTGCCAGCAGCTTGACCTTACAGGGACCTGACGAGCAGTACTTC	-	-	TRBV5-6	TRBJ2-7
CASSEIDSSNQPQHF	TGTGCCAGCAGTGAGATTGATTCTAGCAATCAGCCCCAGCATTTT	few	-	TRBV28	TRBJ1-5
CASSLVVRGQDEQFF	TGCGCCAGCAGCTTGGTGGTTAGGGGACAGGATGAGCAGTTCTTC	-	TRBD1	TRBV5-1	TRBJ2-1
CASSRTATDTQYF	TGTGCCAGCTCCCGGACAGCCACAGATACGCAGTATTTT	-	-	TRBV18	TRBJ2-3
CASSPWALTDTQYF	TGCGCCAGCAGCCCCTGGGCCCTCACCGATACGCAGTATTTT	-	-	TRBV4-1	TRBJ2-3
CASSPRHTEAFF	TGTGCCAGCTCACCACGGCACACTGAAGCTTTCTTT	once	-	TRBV18	TRBJ1-1
CASSLSTDYGYTF	TGTGCCAGCAGTTTAAGCACTGACTATGGCTACACCTTC	-	-	TRBV28	TRBJ1-2
CASSPHRGHTYEQYF	TGTGCCAGCAGTCCCCACAGGGGGCACACCTACGAGCAGTACTTC	-	TRBD1	TRBV28	TRBJ2-7
CASSMGQGPYEQYF	TGTGCTAGCAGCATGGGACAGGGCCCCTACGAGCAGTACTTC	-	TRBD1	TRBV7-7	TRBJ2-7
CASSSSGRNTQYF	TGTGCCAGCAGTTCTAGCGGGAGGAATACGCAGTATTTT	-	TRBD2	TRBV7-3	TRBJ2-3
CASSRIAGASGRVSYNEQFF	TGCGCCAGCAGCCGAATCGCTGGGGCTAGCGGGAGGGTTTCCTACAATGAGCAGTTCTTC	-	TRBD2	TRBV5-1	TRBJ2-1
CASSLTRTTISGTDTQYF	TGCGCCAGCAGTCTTACCCGGACTACCATCTCGGGCACAGATACGCAGTATTTT	-	-	TRBV5-1	TRBJ2-3
CASSLGLAGPQHF	TGTGCCAGCAGCTTGGGTTTGGCAGGTCCCCAGCATTTT	-	-	TRBV5-6	TRBJ1-5
CASSSGGKGGELFF	TGTGCCAGCAGCTCAGGGGGGAAAGGCGGGGAGCTGTTTTTT	-	-	TRBV7-2	TRBJ2-2
CASSQERATYNEQFF	TGTGCCAGCAGCCAAGAACGCGCGACCTACAATGAGCAGTTCTTC	-	-	TRBV4-2	TRBJ2-1
CASSLASGGGGLGEQFF	TGCGCCAGCAGCTTGGCCTCCGGGGGAGGCGGGCTAGGTGAGCAGTTCTTC	-	-	TRBV5-1	TRBJ2-1
CASSPGSSEGSETQYF	TGTGCCAGCAGCCCAGGGTCTAGCGAGGGAAGTGAGACCCAGTACTTC	once	-	TRBV7-7	TRBJ2-5
CASSWRSSGRNEQYF	TGTGCCAGCAGTTGGCGATCTAGCGGGAGGAACGAGCAGTACTTC	-	TRBD2	TRBV6-5	TRBJ2-7
CASSLVGSGVNTEAFF	TGCGCCAGCAGCTTGGTGGGTTCGGGGGTGAACACTGAAGCTTTCTTT	-	-	TRBV5-1	TRBJ1-1
CASSYWTSGSYEQYF	TGTGCCAGCAGTTACTGGACTAGCGGTTCCTACGAGCAGTACTTC	-	TRBD2	TRBV28	TRBJ2-7
CASSDVRGFSYGYTF	TGTGCTAGCAGTGATGTTCGGGGATTTAGCTATGGCTACACCTTC	-	-	TRBV6-1	TRBJ1-2
CSVEPFRNTEAFF	TGCAGCGTTGAACCTTTCAGGAACACTGAAGCTTTCTTT	-	-	TRBV29-1	TRBJ1-1
CASSLVGHSFDTQYF	TGCGCCAGCAGCTTGGTTGGTCACAGCTTCGATACGCAGTATTTT	-	-	TRBV5-1	TRBJ2-3
CSVGYSGGNTIYF	TGCAGCGTTGGGTATAGCGGTGGAAACACCATATATTTT	-	-	TRBV29-1	TRBJ1-3
CASSTSGETQYF	TGTGCCAGCAGCACTTCGGGGGAGACCCAGTACTTC	-	-	TRBV7-2	TRBJ2-5
CSVPVGQGITDTQYF	TGCAGCGTGCCGGTGGGACAGGGAATCACAGATACGCAGTATTTT	few	TRBD1	TRBV29-1	TRBJ2-3
CASRSLVGRTYNEQFF	TGTGCCAGCAGGTCCCTGGTCGGGAGAACCTACAATGAGCAGTTCTTC	-	-	TRBV6-6	TRBJ2-1
CASSEAQVYEQYF	TGTGCCAGCAGTGAAGCACAGGTGTACGAGCAGTACTTC	-	-	TRBV6-1	TRBJ2-7
CASRIQGREAFF	TGTGCCAGCAGGATACAGGGAAGAGAAGCTTTCTTT	-	-	TRBV28	TRBJ1-1
CASSQATGLVNGYTF	TGTGCCAGCAGCCAAGCCACAGGGTTGGTGAATGGCTACACCTTC	-	-	TRBV14	TRBJ1-2
CASTKDSGETQYF	TGTGCCAGCACTAAAGACAGCGGGGAGACCCAGTACTTC	-	-	TRBV28	TRBJ2-5
CASSLPTSGRAGAGELFF	TGTGCCAGCAGCCTACCGACTAGCGGGAGGGCCGGGGCCGGGGAGCTGTTTTTT	few	TRBD2	TRBV7-6	TRBJ2-2
CASSSGTGPGETQYF	TGTGCCAGCAGCTCGGGGACAGGCCCCGGAGAGACCCAGTACTTC	-	TRBD1	TRBV7-6	TRBJ2-5
CASSLEPGFYEQYF	TGTGCCAGCAGTTTAGAACCAGGATTCTACGAGCAGTACTTC	once	-	TRBV27	TRBJ2-7
CASSALTGGTSGELFF	TGTGCCAGCAGTGCATTGACAGGGGGTACGTCCGGGGAGCTGTTTTTT	-	TRBD1	TRBV6-1	TRBJ2-2
CASSQKQGWADTQYF	TGTGCCAGCAGCCAAAAACAGGGTTGGGCAGATACGCAGTATTTT	-	-	TRBV14	TRBJ2-3
CASNTPNYEQYF	TGTGCCAGCAACACGCCGAACTACGAGCAGTACTTC	-	-	TRBV6-6	TRBJ2-7
CASAPGQPPYNEQFF	TGTGCCAGCGCGCCGGGACAGCCGCCTTACAATGAGCAGTTCTTC	-	-	TRBV21-1	TRBJ2-1
CASTRLDPYEQYF	TGTGCCAGCACCCGGCTAGACCCCTACGAGCAGTACTTC	once	-	TRBV11-2	TRBJ2-7
CASSPNPGPNTEAFF	TGCGCCAGCAGCCCGAATCCAGGGCCGAACACTGAAGCTTTCTTT	-	-	TRBV5-1	TRBJ1-1
CASSLSSGTEAFF	TGTGCCAGCTCACTAAGCTCGGGCACTGAAGCTTTCTTT	-	-	TRBV18	TRBJ1-1
CATSRDIYTDTQYF	TGTGCCACCAGCAGAGATATTTACACAGATACGCAGTATTTT	-	-	TRBV15	TRBJ2-3
CASSLIGYHEQYF	TGTGCCAGCAGTTTAATCGGTTACCACGAGCAGTACTTC	-	-	TRBV28	TRBJ2-7
CASSVGPGTSGRAWVQTGELFF	TGTGCCAGCAGCGTAGGGCCAGGGACTAGCGGGAGGGCCTGGGTGCAAACCGGGGAGCTGTTTTTT	-	TRBD2	TRBV9	TRBJ2-2
CASSLGTGTFALHF	TGTGCCAGCAGTTTGGGGACAGGGACCTTTGCCCTCCACTTT	once	TRBD1	TRBV6-5	TRBJ1-6
CASSLLEYGYTF	TGTGCCAGCAGCTTACTGGAGTATGGCTACACCTTC	few	-	TRBV7-2	TRBJ1-2
CSVEKGLVSYNEQFF	TGCAGCGTTGAAAAGGGACTAGTCTCCTACAATGAGCAGTTCTTC	-	TRBD2	TRBV29-1	TRBJ2-1
CASSLAGGRGYNEQFF	TGTGCCAGCAGCTTAGCGGGCGGGAGAGGGTACAATGAGCAGTTCTTC	-	TRBD2	TRBV7-9	TRBJ2-1
CASSPFVDTEMNTEAFF	TGTGCCAGCAGTCCCTTCGTGGACACCGAGATGAACACTGAAGCTTTCTTT	-	-	TRBV27	TRBJ1-1
CASSLSAGDSYEQYF	TGTGCCAGCAGTTTATCGGCGGGAGATTCCTACGAGCAGTACTTC	-	TRBD2	TRBV27	TRBJ2-7
CASSIAGSWDQPQHF	TGTGCCAGTAGTATTGCAGGGTCATGGGATCAGCCCCAGCATTTT	-	-	TRBV19	TRBJ1-5
CASSLDPSGQETQYF	TGTGCCAGCAGCTTAGACCCTAGCGGCCAAGAGACCCAGTACTTC	-	TRBD2	TRBV7-9	TRBJ2-5
CASREDSFHYEQYF	TGTGCCAGCAGAGAGGACTCGTTCCACTACGAGCAGTACTTC	-	-	TRBV27	TRBJ2-7